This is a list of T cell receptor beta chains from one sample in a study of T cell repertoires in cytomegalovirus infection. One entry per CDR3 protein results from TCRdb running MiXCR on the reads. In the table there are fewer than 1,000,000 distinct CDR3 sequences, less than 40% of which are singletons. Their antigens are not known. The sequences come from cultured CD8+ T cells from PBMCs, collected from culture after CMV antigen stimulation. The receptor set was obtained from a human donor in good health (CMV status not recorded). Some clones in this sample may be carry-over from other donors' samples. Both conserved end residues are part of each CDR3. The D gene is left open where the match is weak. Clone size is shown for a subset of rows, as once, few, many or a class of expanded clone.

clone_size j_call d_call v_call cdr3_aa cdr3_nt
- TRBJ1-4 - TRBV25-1 CASGFNEKLFF TGTGCCAGCGGATTTAATGAAAAACTGTTTTTT
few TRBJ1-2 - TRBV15 CATSRDFAVGGTDGYTF TGTGCCACCAGCAGAGATTTTGCAGTCGGGGGGACCGATGGCTACACCTTC
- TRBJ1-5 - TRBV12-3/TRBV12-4 CASGQYGQPQHF TGTGCCTCTGGACAGTATGGACAGCCCCAGCATTTT
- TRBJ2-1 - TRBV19 CASRTLEGNEQFF TGTGCCAGTAGAACCCTAGAGGGCAATGAGCAGTTCTTC
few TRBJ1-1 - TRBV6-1 CAARIWNTEAFF TGTGCCGCTCGGATCTGGAACACTGAAGCTTTCTTT
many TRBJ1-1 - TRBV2 CASSEGGRTEAFF TGTGCCAGTAGCGAGGGAGGGAGGACTGAAGCTTTCTTT
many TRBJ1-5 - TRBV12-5 CASGDPDVSQPQHF TGTGCTAGTGGTGACCCGGACGTTTCTCAGCCCCAGCATTTT
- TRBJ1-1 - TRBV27 CASSEAELNTEAFF TGTGCCAGCAGTGAGGCAGAGTTGAACACTGAAGCTTTCTTT
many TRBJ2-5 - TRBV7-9 CASSPPYGQETQYF TGTGCCAGCAGCCCACCCTATGGGCAAGAGACCCAGTACTTC
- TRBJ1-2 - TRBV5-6 CASSSGSYSYGYTF TGTGCCAGCAGCTCAGGGTCTTATTCTTATGGCTACACCTTC
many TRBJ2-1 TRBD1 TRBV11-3 CASSLNRGGYNEQFF TGTGCCAGCAGCTTGAACAGGGGCGGATACAATGAGCAGTTCTTC
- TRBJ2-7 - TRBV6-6 CASQGGASYEQYF TGTGCCAGCCAGGGTGGAGCATCCTACGAGCAGTACTTC
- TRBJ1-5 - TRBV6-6 CASTGDLTGFDQPQHF TGTGCCAGCACAGGCGACCTCACAGGGTTTGATCAGCCCCAGCATTTT
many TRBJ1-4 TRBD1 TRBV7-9 CASSRDRGREGPEKLFF TGTGCCAGCAGCCGGGACAGGGGAAGGGAAGGCCCTGAAAAACTGTTTTTT
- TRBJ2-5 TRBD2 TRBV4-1 CASSHIAGVQETQYF TGCGCCAGCAGTCATATAGCGGGGGTACAAGAGACCCAGTACTTC
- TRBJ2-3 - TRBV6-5 CASSMGNGRVLDTQYF TGTGCCAGCAGCATGGGTAATGGCCGAGTGCTAGATACGCAGTATTTT
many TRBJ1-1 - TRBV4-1 CASSLDNMNTEAFF TGCGCCAGCAGCCTCGACAACATGAACACTGAAGCTTTCTTT
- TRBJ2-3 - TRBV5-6 CASSPDLPDTQYF TGTGCCAGCAGCCCCGACTTACCAGATACGCAGTATTTT
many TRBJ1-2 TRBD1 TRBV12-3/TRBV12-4 CASSLSPRGHGYTF TGTGCCAGCAGTTTATCCCCCAGGGGGCATGGCTACACCTTC
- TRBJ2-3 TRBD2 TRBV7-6 CASSLFLGRADTQYF TGTGCCAGCAGCTTATTTTTAGGGAGGGCAGATACGCAGTATTTT
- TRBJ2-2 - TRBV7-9 CASSLSWTDTGELFF TGTGCCAGCAGCTTATCCTGGACAGACACCGGGGAGCTGTTTTTT
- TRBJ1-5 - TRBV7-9 CASSLTGGTSQPQHF TGTGCCAGCAGCTTAACCGGGGGTACTAGTCAGCCCCAGCATTTT